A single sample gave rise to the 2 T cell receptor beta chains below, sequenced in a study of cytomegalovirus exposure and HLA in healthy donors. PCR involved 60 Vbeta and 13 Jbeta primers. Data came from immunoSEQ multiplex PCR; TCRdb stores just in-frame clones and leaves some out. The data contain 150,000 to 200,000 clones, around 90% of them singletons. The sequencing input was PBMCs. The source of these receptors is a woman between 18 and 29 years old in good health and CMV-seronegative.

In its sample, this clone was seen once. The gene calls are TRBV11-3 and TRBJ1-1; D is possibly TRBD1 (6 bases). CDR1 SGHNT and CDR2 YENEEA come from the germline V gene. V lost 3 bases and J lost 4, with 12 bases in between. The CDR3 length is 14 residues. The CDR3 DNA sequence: TGTGCCAGCAGCTTGGAACAGGGTCTCACTGAAGCTTTCTTT. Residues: CASSLEQGLTEAFF.

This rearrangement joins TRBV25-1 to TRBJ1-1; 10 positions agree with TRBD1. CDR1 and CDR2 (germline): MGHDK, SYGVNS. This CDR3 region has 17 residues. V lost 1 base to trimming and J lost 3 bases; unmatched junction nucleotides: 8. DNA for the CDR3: TGTGCCAGCAGTGAATGGTGGACAGGGGGTAGGGACACTGAAGCTTTCTTT. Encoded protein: CASSEWWTGGRDTEAFF. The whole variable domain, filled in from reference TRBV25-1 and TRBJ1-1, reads EADIYQTPRYLVIGTGKKITLECSQTMGHDKMYWYQQDPGMELHLIHYSYGVNSTEKGDLSSESTVSRIRTEHFPLTLESARPSHTSQYLCASSEWWTGGRDTEAFFGQGTRLTVV.